This TCR beta chain was identified during a study of T cell changes during pregnancy in multiple sclerosis. Looked up from germline, CDR1 is MNHEY and CDR2 is SMNVEV (reference sequence). The V end was cut by 5 bases, the J end by 5 bases, with 11 bases between. This CDR3 spans 13 amino acids. Repertoires were generated with immunoSEQ multiplex PCR, while TCRdb's copy carries only in-frame clones and drops some. The table records fewer than 140,000 clones, 85% to 95% of them present only once. The chain links TRBV27 to TRBJ2-3; D gene uncertain. The sample here was peripheral blood, taken after pregnancy. The receptor was derived from a female donor with multiple sclerosis, enrolled in a pregnancy study. CDR3 in amino acids: CASSLQLGDTQYF. CDR3 bases: TGTGCCAGCAGTCTCCAACTCGGAGATACGCAGTATTTT.